Listed below are T cell receptor beta chains from one sample, sequenced in a study of shared clonotypes between healthy human individuals. The protocol was immunoSEQ multiplex PCR, while the TCRdb copy is restricted to in-frame clones and leaves out a portion. This sample carries about 490,000 clones, 60% to 85% of them seen once, and the ten largest clones take 10% to 15%. Sequenced material: PBMCs. The receptors shown here come from a middle-aged woman in good health. Some clones in this sample may be carry-over from other donors' samples. Each CDR3 is given with its conserved first and last residue. A D gene is named only where the DNA matches it firmly. Clone size is shown for a subset of rows, as once, few, many or a class of expanded clone.

NA,TRBJ1-2,TRBV19,NA,TGTGCCAGTAGTATAGCAAGCGTCAACTATGGCTACACCTTC,CASSIASVNYGYTF
once,TRBJ1-5,TRBV19,NA,TGTGCCAGTAGTATCGGGGGGGTTGCCTATAGCAATCAGCCCCAGCATTTT,CASSIGGVAYSNQPQHF
NA,TRBJ2-6,TRBV2,NA,TGTGCCAGCAGTGCCCGAGTAGCTGGGGCCAACGTCCTGACTTTC,CASSARVAGANVLTF
NA,TRBJ2-7,TRBV6-5,TRBD1,TGTGCCAGCGGAAGGACAGGGAACTACGAGCAGTACTTC,CASGRTGNYEQYF
NA,TRBJ2-3,TRBV9,NA,TGTGCCAGCAGCGTAGGTGCCACAGATACGCAGTATTTT,CASSVGATDTQYF
NA,TRBJ2-7,TRBV19,NA,TGTGCCAGTAGTATATTGCCGGGACAACTCTACGAGCAGTACTTC,CASSILPGQLYEQYF
NA,TRBJ1-5,TRBV2,NA,TGTGCCAGCAGTGACCAGGACAGAAGCAATCAGCCCCAGCATTTT,CASSDQDRSNQPQHF
NA,TRBJ1-4,TRBV25-1,NA,TGTGCCAGCAGTCCCCCCGGGTCCCTTGACATGAAGGGACTGTTTTTT,CASSPPGSLDMKGLFF
NA,TRBJ2-7,TRBV7-2,TRBD1,TGTGCCAGCAGCGAAAACCCGGGACAGGCCTACGAGCAGTACTTC,CASSENPGQAYEQYF
NA,TRBJ1-1,TRBV28,TRBD1,TGTGCCAGCACGGGAACAGGGGGCAAAACTGAAGCTTTCTTT,CASTGTGGKTEAFF
NA,TRBJ2-2,TRBV6-6,NA,TGTGCCAGCAGTTATAGGTTCACCGGGGAGCTGTTTTTT,CASSYRFTGELFF
NA,TRBJ2-1,TRBV19,TRBD2,TGTGCCAGTATGACTAGCGGGAGTAAGAATGAGCAGTTCTTC,CASMTSGSKNEQFF
NA,TRBJ2-1,TRBV7-9,NA,TGTGCCAGCACCCTAGGGGGGCTGGAGCAGTTCTTC,CASTLGGLEQFF
NA,TRBJ2-1,TRBV18,NA,TGTGCCAGCTCACCACCAGCAGGGGTCTTATACAATGAGCAGTTCTTC,CASSPPAGVLYNEQFF
NA,TRBJ2-2,TRBV15,NA,TGTGCCACCAGCAGTGGCGGTGTCACCCTCGGCGGGGAGCTGTTTTTT,CATSSGGVTLGGELFF